The TCR beta chain under discussion was sequenced for a study of cytomegalovirus exposure and HLA in healthy donors. Researchers ran the PCR with 60 Vbeta and 13 Jbeta primers. Here immunoSEQ multiplex PCR was the method, and the copy in TCRdb shows in-frame clones only, minus some. The sample consists of roughly 160,000 clones, 84% of them appearing once. Sequencing used PBMCs. The sequence derives from a man younger than 45 in good health and CMV-seronegative.

The CDR3 DNA is TGCGCCAGCAGCCCCTTCGGACAGGGGGGTGAGGCCCAGTACTTC. Protein sequence: CASSPFGQGGEAQYF. The chain employs TRBV5-1 and TRBJ2-5; the match to TRBD1 covers 10 bases. The CDR3 is 15 amino acids. V lost 4 bases and J lost 9; bases outside the gene matches: 12. Germline CDR1 and CDR2: SGHRS and YFSETQ. Looking up the rest from reference TRBV5-1 and TRBJ2-5 gives the full variable domain: KAGVTQTPRYLIKTRGQQVTLSCSPISGHRSVSWYQQTPGQGLQFLFEYFSETQRNKGNFPGRFSGRQFSNSRSEMNVSTLELGDSALYLCASSPFGQGGEAQYFGPGTRLLVL.